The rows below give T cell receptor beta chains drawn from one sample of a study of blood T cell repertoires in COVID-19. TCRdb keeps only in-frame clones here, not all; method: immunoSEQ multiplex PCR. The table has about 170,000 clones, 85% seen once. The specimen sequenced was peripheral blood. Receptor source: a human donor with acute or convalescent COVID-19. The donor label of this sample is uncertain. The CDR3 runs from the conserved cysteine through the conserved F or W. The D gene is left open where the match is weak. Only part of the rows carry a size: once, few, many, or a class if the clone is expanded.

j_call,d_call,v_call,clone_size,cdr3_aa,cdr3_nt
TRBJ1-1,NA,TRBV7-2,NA,CASSLALGARTEAFF,TGTGCCAGCAGCTTAGCATTGGGGGCTAGAACTGAAGCTTTCTTT
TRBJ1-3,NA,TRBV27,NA,CASSRTGTGNTIYF,TGTGCCAGCAGTCGAACAGGGACTGGAAACACCATATATTTT
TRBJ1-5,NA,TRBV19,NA,CASSSRDRNQPQHF,TGTGCCAGTAGTAGCAGGGATCGAAATCAGCCCCAGCATTTT
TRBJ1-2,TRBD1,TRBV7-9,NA,CASSSRDRGSGYTF,TGTGCCAGCAGCTCCCGGGACAGGGGGTCAGGCTACACCTTC
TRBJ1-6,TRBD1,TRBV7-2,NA,CASSLMGQRNSPLHF,TGTGCCAGCAGCTTAATGGGACAGAGGAATTCACCCCTCCACTTT
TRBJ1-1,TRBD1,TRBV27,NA,CASSEYRGRDTEAFF,TGTGCCAGCAGTGAGTACAGGGGGCGCGACACTGAAGCTTTCTTT
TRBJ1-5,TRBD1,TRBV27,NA,CASSLRQGRQPQHF,TGTGCCAGCAGTTTAAGACAGGGACGTCAGCCCCAGCATTTT
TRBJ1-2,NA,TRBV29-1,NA,CSVEGGAGYGYTF,TGCAGCGTTGAAGGCGGGGCTGGCTATGGCTACACCTTC
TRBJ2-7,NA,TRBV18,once,CASSPQGTYEQYF,TGTGCCAGCTCACCTCAGGGTACGTACGAGCAGTACTTC
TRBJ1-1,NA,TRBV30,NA,CAWSGQNTEAFF,TGTGCCTGGAGTGGTCAGAACACTGAAGCTTTCTTT
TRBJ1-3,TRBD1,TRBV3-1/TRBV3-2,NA,CASSQVRATGSGNTIYF,TGTGCCAGCAGCCAAGTTCGAGCGACAGGGAGCGGAAACACCATATATTTT
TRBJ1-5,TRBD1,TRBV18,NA,CASSPGDSFNQPQHF,TGTGCCAGCTCACCTGGGGACAGCTTCAATCAGCCCCAGCATTTT
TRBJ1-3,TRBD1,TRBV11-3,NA,CASSLRTGGSGNTIYF,TGTGCCAGCAGCTTAAGGACAGGGGGCTCTGGAAACACCATATATTTT